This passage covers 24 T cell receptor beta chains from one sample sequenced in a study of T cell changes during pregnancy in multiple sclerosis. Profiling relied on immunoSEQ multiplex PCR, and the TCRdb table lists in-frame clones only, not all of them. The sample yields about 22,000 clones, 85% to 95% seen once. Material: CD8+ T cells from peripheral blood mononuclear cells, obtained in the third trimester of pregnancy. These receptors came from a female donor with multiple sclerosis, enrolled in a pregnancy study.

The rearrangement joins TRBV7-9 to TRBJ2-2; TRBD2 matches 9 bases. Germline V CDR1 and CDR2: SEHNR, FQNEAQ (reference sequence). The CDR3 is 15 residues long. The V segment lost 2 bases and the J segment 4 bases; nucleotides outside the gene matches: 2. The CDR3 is CASSLSSGVTGELFF. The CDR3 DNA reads TGTGCCAGCAGCTTATCTAGCGGGGTCACCGGGGAGCTGTTTTTT.

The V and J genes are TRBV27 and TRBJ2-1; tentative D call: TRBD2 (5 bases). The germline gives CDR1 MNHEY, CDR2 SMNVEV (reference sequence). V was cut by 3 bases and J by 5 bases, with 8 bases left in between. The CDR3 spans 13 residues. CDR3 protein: CASSFGLNNEQFF. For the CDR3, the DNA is TGTGCCAGCAGTTTCGGACTCAACAATGAGCAGTTCTTC.

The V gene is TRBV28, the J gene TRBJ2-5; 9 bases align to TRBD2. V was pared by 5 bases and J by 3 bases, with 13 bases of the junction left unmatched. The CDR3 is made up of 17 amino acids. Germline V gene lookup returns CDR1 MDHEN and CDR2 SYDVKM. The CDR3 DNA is TGTGCCAGCAGTCCTCTAGCGGGATTGGTGTCGAAAGAGACCCAGTACTTC. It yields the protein CASSPLAGLVSKETQYF.

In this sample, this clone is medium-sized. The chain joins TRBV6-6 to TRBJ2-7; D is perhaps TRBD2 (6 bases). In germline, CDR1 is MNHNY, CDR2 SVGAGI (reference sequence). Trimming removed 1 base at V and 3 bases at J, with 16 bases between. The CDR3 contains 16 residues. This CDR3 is CASSYYSRREDYEQYF. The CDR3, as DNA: TGTGCCAGCAGTTACTATAGTCGCAGGGAGGACTACGAGCAGTACTTC.

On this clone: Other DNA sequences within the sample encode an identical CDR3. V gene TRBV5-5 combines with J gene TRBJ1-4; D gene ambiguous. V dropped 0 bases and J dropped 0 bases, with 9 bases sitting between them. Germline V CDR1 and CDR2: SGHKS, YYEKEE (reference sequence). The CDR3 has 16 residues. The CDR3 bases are TGTGCCAGCAGCTTGGGAGCTATGGCAACTAATGAAAAACTGTTTTTT. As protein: CASSLGAMATNEKLFF.

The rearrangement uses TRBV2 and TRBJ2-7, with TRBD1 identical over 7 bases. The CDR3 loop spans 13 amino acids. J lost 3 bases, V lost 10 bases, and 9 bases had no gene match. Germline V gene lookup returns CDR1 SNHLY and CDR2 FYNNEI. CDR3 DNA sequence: TGTGCCACCACGACGGGACAGAACTACGAGCAGTACTTC. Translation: CATTTGQNYEQYF.

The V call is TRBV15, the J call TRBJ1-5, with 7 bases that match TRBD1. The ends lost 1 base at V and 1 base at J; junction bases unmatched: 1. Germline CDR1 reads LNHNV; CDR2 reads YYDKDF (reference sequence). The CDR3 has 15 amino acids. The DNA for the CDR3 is TGTGCCACCAGCAGAGGACAGGGAAGCAATCAGCCCCAGCATTTT. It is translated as CATSRGQGSNQPQHF.

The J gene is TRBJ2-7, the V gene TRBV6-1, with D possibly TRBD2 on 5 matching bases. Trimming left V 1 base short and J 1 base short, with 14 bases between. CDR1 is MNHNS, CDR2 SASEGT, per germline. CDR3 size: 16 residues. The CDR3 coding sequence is TGTGCCAGCAGTGAAGAGGTAAGCGGCCGGTCCTACGAGCAGTACTTC. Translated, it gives CASSEEVSGRSYEQYF.

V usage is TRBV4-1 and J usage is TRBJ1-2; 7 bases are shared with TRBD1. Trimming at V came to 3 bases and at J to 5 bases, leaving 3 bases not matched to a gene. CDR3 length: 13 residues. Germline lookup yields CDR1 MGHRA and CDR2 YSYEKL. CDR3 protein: CASSQTGWYGYTF. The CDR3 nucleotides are TGCGCCAGCAGCCAGACAGGGTGGTATGGCTACACCTTC.

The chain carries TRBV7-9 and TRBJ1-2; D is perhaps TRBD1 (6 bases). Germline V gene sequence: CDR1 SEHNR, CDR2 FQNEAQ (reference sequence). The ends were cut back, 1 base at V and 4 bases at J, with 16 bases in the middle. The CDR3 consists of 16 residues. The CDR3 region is CASSLGGGLAAYGYTF. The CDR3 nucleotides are TGTGCCAGCAGCTTAGGGGGGGGGCTGGCAGCCTATGGCTACACCTTC. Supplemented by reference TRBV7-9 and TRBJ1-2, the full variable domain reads DTGVSQNPRHKITKRGQNVTFRCDPISEHNRLYWYRQTLGQGPEFLTYFQNEAQLEKSRLLSDRFSAERPKGSFSTLEIQRTEQGDSAMYLCASSLGGGLAAYGYTFGSGTRLTVV.

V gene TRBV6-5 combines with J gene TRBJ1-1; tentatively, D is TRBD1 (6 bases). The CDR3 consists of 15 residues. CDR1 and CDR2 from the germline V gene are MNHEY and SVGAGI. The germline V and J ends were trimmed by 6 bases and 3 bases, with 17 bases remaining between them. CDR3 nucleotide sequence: TGTGCCAGCAGCCCCGGGGGGGGCAGGTACACTGAAGCTTTCTTT. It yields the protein CASSPGGGRYTEAFF.

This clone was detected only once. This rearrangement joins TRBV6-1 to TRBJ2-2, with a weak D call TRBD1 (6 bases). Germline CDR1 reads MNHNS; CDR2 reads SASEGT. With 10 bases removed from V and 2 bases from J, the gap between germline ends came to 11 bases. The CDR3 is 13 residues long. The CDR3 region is CAIRTVNTGELFF. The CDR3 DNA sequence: TGTGCCATTCGGACAGTAAACACCGGGGAGCTGTTTTTT.

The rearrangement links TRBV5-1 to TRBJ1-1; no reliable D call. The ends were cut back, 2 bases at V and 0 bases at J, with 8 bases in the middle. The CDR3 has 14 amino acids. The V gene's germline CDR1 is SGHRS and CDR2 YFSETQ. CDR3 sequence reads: CASSLAEVNTEAFF. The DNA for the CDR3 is TGCGCCAGCAGCTTAGCGGAGGTGAACACTGAAGCTTTCTTT.

DNA of the CDR3: TGTGCCAGCCTGAGCCAGGTTGGTGGCTACACCTTC. Translation gives CASLSQVGGYTF. The J gene is TRBJ1-2, the V gene TRBV2; D gene unclear. Germline V lookup: CDR1 SNHLY, CDR2 FYNNEI. The CDR3 totals 12 residues. Trimming shortened V by 8 bases and J by 7 bases, and 14 bases separated the two germline ends.

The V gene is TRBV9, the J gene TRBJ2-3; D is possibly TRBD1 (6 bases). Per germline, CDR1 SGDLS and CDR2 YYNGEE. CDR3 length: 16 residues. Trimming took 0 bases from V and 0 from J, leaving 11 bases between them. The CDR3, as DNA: TGTGCCAGCAGCGTAGATTCAGGGGCTAGCACAGATACGCAGTATTTT. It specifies CASSVDSGASTDTQYF.

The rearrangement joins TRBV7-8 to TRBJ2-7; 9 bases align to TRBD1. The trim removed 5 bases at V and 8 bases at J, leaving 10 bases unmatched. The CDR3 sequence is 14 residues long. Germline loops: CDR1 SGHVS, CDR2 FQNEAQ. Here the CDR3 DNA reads TGTGCCAGCAGCGACCGGGACAGGGTTATTAAGCAGTACTTC. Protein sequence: CASSDRDRVIKQYF.

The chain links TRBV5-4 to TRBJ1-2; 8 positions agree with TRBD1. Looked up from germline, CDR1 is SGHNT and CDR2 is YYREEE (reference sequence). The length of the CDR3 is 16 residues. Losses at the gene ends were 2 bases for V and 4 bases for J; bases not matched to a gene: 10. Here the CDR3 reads CASSLFGQGFGYGYTF. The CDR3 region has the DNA TGTGCCAGCAGCTTATTTGGACAGGGCTTCGGCTATGGCTACACCTTC.

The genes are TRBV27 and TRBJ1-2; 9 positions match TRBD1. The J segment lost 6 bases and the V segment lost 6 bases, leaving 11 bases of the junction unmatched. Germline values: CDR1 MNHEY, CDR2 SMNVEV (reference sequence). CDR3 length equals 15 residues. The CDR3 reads CASSRLPGQGNGYTF. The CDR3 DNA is TGTGCCAGCAGCCGTTTACCGGGACAGGGTAATGGCTACACCTTC.

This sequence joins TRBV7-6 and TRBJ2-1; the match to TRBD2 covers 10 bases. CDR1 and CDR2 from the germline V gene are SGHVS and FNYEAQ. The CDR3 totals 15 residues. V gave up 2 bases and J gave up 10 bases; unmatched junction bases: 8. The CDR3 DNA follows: TGTGCCAGCAGCTTATTAGCGGGGGGCTCCGTGGAGCAGTTCTTC. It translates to CASSLLAGGSVEQFF.

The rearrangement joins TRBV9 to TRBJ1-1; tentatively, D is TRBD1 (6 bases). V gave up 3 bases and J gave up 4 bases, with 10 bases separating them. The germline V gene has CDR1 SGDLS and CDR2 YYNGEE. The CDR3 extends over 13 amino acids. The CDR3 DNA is TGTGCCAGCAGCGGGACAGCAGTCACTGAAGCTTTCTTT. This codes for CASSGTAVTEAFF.

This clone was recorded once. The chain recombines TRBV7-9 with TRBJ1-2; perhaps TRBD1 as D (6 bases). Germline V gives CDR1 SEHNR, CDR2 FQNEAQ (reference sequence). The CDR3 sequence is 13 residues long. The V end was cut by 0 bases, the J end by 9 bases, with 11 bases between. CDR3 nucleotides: TGTGCCAGCAGCTTAGCGGCAGGGGAAAGCTACACCTTC. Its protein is CASSLAAGESYTF.

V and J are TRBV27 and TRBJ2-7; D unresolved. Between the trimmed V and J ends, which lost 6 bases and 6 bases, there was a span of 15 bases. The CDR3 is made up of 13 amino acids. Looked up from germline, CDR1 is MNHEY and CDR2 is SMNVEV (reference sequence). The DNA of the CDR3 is TGTGCCAGCAGCCACGGGTCCGCTGGCGAGCAGTACTTC. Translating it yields CASSHGSAGEQYF.

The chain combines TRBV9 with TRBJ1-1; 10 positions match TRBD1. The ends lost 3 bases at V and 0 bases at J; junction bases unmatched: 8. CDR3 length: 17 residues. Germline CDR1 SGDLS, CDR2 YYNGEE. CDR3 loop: CASSARVGTGVNTEAFF. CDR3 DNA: TGTGCCAGCAGCGCTCGGGTGGGGACAGGGGTGAACACTGAAGCTTTCTTT. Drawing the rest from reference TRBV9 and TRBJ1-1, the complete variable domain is DSGVTQTPKHLITATGQRVTLRCSPRSGDLSVYWYQQSLDQGLQFLIQYYNGEERAKGNILERFSAQQFPDLHSELNLSSLELGDSALYFCASSARVGTGVNTEAFFGQGTRLTVV.

As DNA, the CDR3 is TGTGCCAGCAGCTCGGGACAGACTCTCTCCTACAATGAGCAGTTCTTC. Translating it yields CASSSGQTLSYNEQFF. The chain employs TRBV5-4 and TRBJ2-1; 7 bases match TRBD1. The V gene's germline CDR1 is SGHNT and CDR2 YYREEE (reference sequence). The CDR3 totals 16 residues. V lost 3 bases, J lost 0 bases, and 6 bases stayed unmatched.